The text below deals with one T cell receptor beta chain. Antigen: not known. The sample originates from a study of T cells after yellow fever vaccination. Whole-study results and caveats: Researchers noted that a small share of clonotypes showed up in both CD4 and CD8 compartments. Peaking faster, on day 5 versus 15, the secondary response was nonetheless weaker.

Looked up from germline, CDR1 is DFQATT and CDR2 is SNEGSKA (reference sequence). The CDR3 has 18 residues. V lost 0 bases, J lost 7 bases, and 19 bases stayed unmatched. Synthesis of TCR cDNA relied on 5'RACE template switching, which attached a universal primer site and UMIs. TCRdb re-analysed the 5' RACE reads in MiXCR, keeping a single row per CDR3 protein. The sample has more than 90,000 distinct CDR3 sequences; 8.4% are singletons. The sequence was obtained from a man aged 25 to 45 who received the YFV17D yellow fever vaccine. The chain is built from TRBV20-1 and TRBJ2-7; 9 bases match TRBD2. The sample here was CD8+ T cells sorted from PBMCs, taken 45 days after the yellow fever booster vaccination. The chain's CDR3 is CSARDGASGGRDPREQYF. The DNA of the CDR3 is TGCAGTGCTAGAGATGGTGCATCCGGCGGGAGGGACCCTAGGGAGCAGTACTTC.